This T cell receptor (beta chain) was documented in a study of blood T cell repertoires in COVID-19. This clone was seen a single time. Sequenced by immunoSEQ multiplex PCR; TCRdb stores in-frame clones only, minus some. In the table there are 75,000 to 95,000 clones, approximately 90% of which are singletons. The length of the CDR3 is 14 residues. Germline loops: CDR1 SGHAT, CDR2 FQNNGV. V shed 5 bases, J shed 4 bases, and the junction held 5 bases outside the gene matches. Sequenced input: peripheral blood. This TCR derives from a human donor in a cohort sampled during active COVID-19. The J gene is TRBJ2-5, the V gene TRBV11-2, with 9 bases identical to TRBD1. CDR3 bases: TGTGCCAGCAGCGATATGACAGGGGGAGAGACCCAGTACTTC. Its translation: CASSDMTGGETQYF.